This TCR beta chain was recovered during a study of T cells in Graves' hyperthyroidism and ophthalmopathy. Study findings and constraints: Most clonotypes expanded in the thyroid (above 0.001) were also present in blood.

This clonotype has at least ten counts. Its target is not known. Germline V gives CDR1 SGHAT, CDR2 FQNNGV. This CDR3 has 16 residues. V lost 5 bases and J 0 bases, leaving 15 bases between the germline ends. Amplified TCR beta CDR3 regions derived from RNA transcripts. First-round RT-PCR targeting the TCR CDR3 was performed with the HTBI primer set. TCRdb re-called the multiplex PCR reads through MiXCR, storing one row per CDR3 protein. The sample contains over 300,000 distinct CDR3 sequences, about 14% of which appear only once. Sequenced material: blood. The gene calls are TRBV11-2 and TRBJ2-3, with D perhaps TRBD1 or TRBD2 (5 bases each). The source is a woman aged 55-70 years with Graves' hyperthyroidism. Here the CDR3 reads CASSPRRDASTDTQYF. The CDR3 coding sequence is TGTGCCAGCAGCCCCCGCCGGGACGCGAGCACAGATACGCAGTATTTT.